This note documents a single T cell receptor (beta chain) sequence. The target of this receptor is not known. No base qualities exist here, and no much larger clone lies one base off it. The library was prepared using 5' RACE. Sequencing relied on an Illumina HiSeq 2500. A second PCR of roughly 7 to 11 cycles was performed with a sample-barcoded 5' primer and a J-beta primer mix. A unique molecular identifier was introduced onto each TCR beta cDNA molecule by a template-switch 5' adaptor carrying 12 random nucleotides. At least 3 million CDR3-containing paired-end reads were obtained from each sample. First-strand cDNA was synthesized from all RNA with the Mint cDNA synthesis kit, primed by a TRBC-specific oligonucleotide. After uracil-DNA glycosylase treatment, a first 18-cycle PCR used universal primers M1SS and BC2_uni_R on all cDNA. Processing in the source paper ran as follows. For normalization, 1 million high-quality reads, each with a distinct molecular identifier, were randomly selected from each sample. Reads sharing molecular identifiers were discarded rather than binned into consensus sequences. MiTCR, with a Q25 quality threshold and the strictest error-elimination algorithm, was used for CDR3 identification, clonotype clustering and error correction. A nonparametric unseen species model using Euler transformation provided a lower-bound estimate of total TCR beta diversity. TCRdb trimmed the raw reads at Q25, called clones with MiXCR and kept productive beta chains. Each CDR3 protein appears once, grouped with its most common genes and DNA. The V and J calls here are based on TCRdb, not the publication. Present in this sample are some 1.4 million distinct CDR3 sequences, 42% of which were seen just once. In total, the top ten clones hold approximately 7.9% of the sample.

This sample is drawn from a study of blood T cells in healthy people across ages (dated by TCRdb to the mid-2010s). Background for the entire study: In model experiments, template switching captured roughly one uniquely barcoded TCR beta cDNA molecule for every two T cells. Two additional independent replicas of 1 million unique cDNA reads from the same blood draw were analyzed for two donors (one aged 18 to 30 and one aged 80 or older). To avoid experimental bias, donors of different ages were spread randomly across the sequencing lanes. Using deep sequencing normalized with unique cDNA molecular identifiers, the study measured how TCR beta repertoire diversity changes with age. Donors were grouped into four age groups: young (average 16 years), middle-aged (39), aged (over 55) and long-lived (roughly 80). Study-level results and caveats: The long-lived group showed more naive CD4+ T cells, fewer expanded clones and increased TCR diversity than the aged group, suggesting age selection. Observed TCR beta diversity per million T cells fell roughly linearly with age, and a significant reduction was already apparent by age around 40. Because profiling used bulk unsorted PBMCs, naive and antigen-experienced compartments could not be compared conclusively. Observed TCR beta diversity correlated strongly with the percentage of naive T cells measured by flow cytometry. Because the CMV infection status of the donors was unknown, age-related changes in expanded clonotypes may potentially have been confounded. Total diversity estimates from one million sequenced T cells were considered lower bounds and underestimates.

The donors were around 39 Caucasian individuals from Russia, aged roughly 6 to 100 years, who were systemically healthy. Around 9.8 milliliters of peripheral blood were collected from each donor into EDTA-treated Vacutainer tubes. PBMCs were isolated by Ficoll-Paque density-gradient centrifugation, with at least 7 million obtained per sample. Trizol reagent was used to extract total RNA from the PBMCs, yielding at least 5 micrograms per sample. The percentages of naive CD45RAhigh/CD27high T cells were determined by flow cytometry on a PBMC aliquot from every donor. Per the germline V gene, KGHDR is the CDR1 and SFDVKD is the CDR2. The germline V and J ends show losses of 0 bases and 7 bases respectively, and no gene match explains 5 bases of the junction. The CDR3, cysteine through phenylalanine, is 15 amino acids long. Left in the record is the CDR3 DNA by itself, 45 bases read in frame from the first base.

What was sequenced was blood. This TCR came from a young woman in good health. This chain is built from TRBV24-1 and TRBJ2-4; TRBD1 fits 7 bases in the junction. The nucleotides read TGTGCCACCAGTGATTTGCAAGGGGGCCGGAACATTCAGTACTTC. This translates into CATSDLQGGRNIQYF.